These 10 T cell receptor beta chains were all obtained from the same sample, sequenced in a study of blood T cell repertoires in COVID-19. TCRdb's table, derived via immunoSEQ multiplex PCR, lists solely in-frame clones and lacks some. The data show 250,000 to 400,000 clones, 85% seen once. The material sequenced was PBMCs or T cells enriched from blood (not recorded which). Receptor source: a woman in her twenties or thirties who had been exposed to COVID-19.

This sequence joins TRBV28 and TRBJ2-7; tentatively, D is TRBD2 (6 bases). Germline loops: CDR1 MDHEN, CDR2 SYDVKM. Trimming removed 2 bases from V and 2 bases from J, with 10 bases in between. This CDR3 is built from 14 residues. CDR3 protein: CASSLIGGAYEQYF. In DNA, the CDR3 is TGTGCCAGCAGTTTAATCGGGGGAGCCTACGAGCAGTACTTC.

The chain employs TRBV6-5 and TRBJ2-7, with no clear D. This CDR3 region has 13 residues. The V and J ends lost 8 bases and 4 bases respectively, with 15 bases between them. The V gene's germline CDR1 is MNHEY and CDR2 SVGAGI. The CDR3 DNA follows: TGTGCCAGCGGAGAGACCCTACATTACGAGCAGTACTTC. This translates into CASGETLHYEQYF.

This clone was seen just once. Here the CDR3 DNA reads TGTGCCAGCAGGAGACTAGCGGGAGAAGAGACCCAGTACTTC. It codes for CASRRLAGEETQYF. This chain joins TRBV2 and TRBJ2-5, with TRBD2 identical over 12 bases. Germline-derived CDR1 and CDR2 are SNHLY and FYNNEI. This CDR3 spans 14 amino acids. J was trimmed by 3 bases and V by 6 bases; bases with no gene match: 2.

The chain employs TRBV28 and TRBJ1-4, with 10 bases fitting TRBD1. Looked up from germline, CDR1 is MDHEN and CDR2 is SYDVKM. V was pared by 8 bases and J by 11 bases, with 8 bases of the junction left unmatched. The CDR3 length is 13 residues. The CDR3 nucleotides read TGTGCCAGCCTAGGACAGGGGGTAGGGAAACTGTTTTTT. Translating gives CASLGQGVGKLFF.

The genes are TRBV30 and TRBJ1-2; no clear D gene. Germline values: CDR1 GTSNPN, CDR2 SVGIG (reference sequence). The CDR3 runs to 12 residues. Trimming removed 0 bases at V and 6 bases at J, with 8 bases between. CDR3 coding DNA: TGTGCCTGGAGTGTATATACTAATGGCTACACCTTC. As protein: CAWSVYTNGYTF. Full variable domain (outside the CDR3, taken from reference TRBV30 and TRBJ1-2): SQTIHQWPATLVQPVGSPLSLECTVEGTSNPNLYWYRQAAGRGLQLLFYSVGIGQISSEVPQNLSASRPQDRQFILSSKKLLLSDSGFYLCAWSVYTNGYTFGSGTRLTVV.

V and J are TRBV16 and TRBJ1-2; D ambiguous. Between the trimmed V and J ends, which lost 0 bases and 13 bases, there was a span of 9 bases. Per the germline V gene, CDR1 is KGHSY and CDR2 is FQNENV. The CDR3 runs 11 residues. As DNA, the CDR3 is TGTGCCAGCAGCCAATCTGGAGGGCTCACCTTC. This gives the protein CASSQSGGLTF.

Concerning this clone: Additional DNA sequences in this sample encode the identical CDR3. The chain's CDR3 is CASSVAGTSGYNEQFF. As DNA, the CDR3 is TGTGCCAGCAGCGTAGCCGGGACTAGCGGATACAATGAGCAGTTCTTC. The chain combines TRBV9 with TRBJ2-1, with 11 bases identical to TRBD2. The CDR3 totals 16 residues. The junction had 3 bases not matched to a gene; V was cut back by 0 bases and J by 4 bases. Germline V gene sequence: CDR1 SGDLS, CDR2 YYNGEE.

The CDR3 loop reads CASSPKPGLGLSTDTQYF. The CDR3 bases are TGTGCCAGCAGCCCAAAACCGGGACTAGGGTTGAGCACAGATACGCAGTATTTT. V and J are TRBV14 and TRBJ2-3, with TRBD2 matching over 8 bases. The CDR3 is 18 residues long. Germline CDR1 is SGHDN and CDR2 is FVKESK. V gave up 4 bases and J gave up 0 bases; unmatched junction bases: 12. The whole variable domain, remainder taken from reference TRBV14 and TRBJ2-3, is EAGVTQFPSHSVIEKGQTVTLRCDPISGHDNLYWYRRVMGKEIKFLLHFVKESKQDESGMPNNRFLAERTGGTYSTLKVQPAELEDSGVYFCASSPKPGLGLSTDTQYFGPGTRLTVL.

V is TRBV5-3 and J is TRBJ1-3; the match to TRBD1 covers 8 bases. TRBV5-3 is marked as an open reading frame, function uncertain. V gave up 0 bases and J gave up 0 bases; unmatched junction bases: 5. The CDR3 has 17 residues. The CDR3: CARSLGQGRNSGNTIYF. The CDR3 DNA reads as TGTGCCAGAAGCTTGGGACAGGGGAGAAACTCTGGAAACACCATATATTTT.

The chain joins TRBV18 to TRBJ2-3, with a weak D call TRBD2 (5 bases). CDR3 length: 16 residues. Germline CDR1 is KGHSH and CDR2 is LQKENI. Deletions cut 3 bases from V and 1 base from J, with 14 bases between. CDR3 loop: CASSPRSGVGTDTQYF. The CDR3 DNA follows: TGTGCCAGCTCACCTAGATCCGGGGTGGGCACAGATACGCAGTATTTT.